This T cell receptor beta chain was observed in a study of blood T cell repertoires in COVID-19. The assay was immunoSEQ multiplex PCR, and TCRdb's table has in-frame clones only and misses some. This table has almost 350,000 clones, 88% appearing once. The CDR3 is made up of 14 amino acids. V shed 3 bases and J 8 bases; nucleotides not matched to a gene: 7. Germline V lookup: CDR1 ENHRY, CDR2 SYGVKD. Sequencing was done on a sample of PBMCs or T cells enriched from blood (not recorded which). The source is a woman in her twenties or thirties who had been exposed to COVID-19. The chain links TRBV10-3 to TRBJ1-2; TRBD1 matches at 9 bases. Here the CDR3 DNA reads TGTGCCATCAGTGATAAGGGACAGGGTTACGGCTACACCTTC. It is translated as CAISDKGQGYGYTF.